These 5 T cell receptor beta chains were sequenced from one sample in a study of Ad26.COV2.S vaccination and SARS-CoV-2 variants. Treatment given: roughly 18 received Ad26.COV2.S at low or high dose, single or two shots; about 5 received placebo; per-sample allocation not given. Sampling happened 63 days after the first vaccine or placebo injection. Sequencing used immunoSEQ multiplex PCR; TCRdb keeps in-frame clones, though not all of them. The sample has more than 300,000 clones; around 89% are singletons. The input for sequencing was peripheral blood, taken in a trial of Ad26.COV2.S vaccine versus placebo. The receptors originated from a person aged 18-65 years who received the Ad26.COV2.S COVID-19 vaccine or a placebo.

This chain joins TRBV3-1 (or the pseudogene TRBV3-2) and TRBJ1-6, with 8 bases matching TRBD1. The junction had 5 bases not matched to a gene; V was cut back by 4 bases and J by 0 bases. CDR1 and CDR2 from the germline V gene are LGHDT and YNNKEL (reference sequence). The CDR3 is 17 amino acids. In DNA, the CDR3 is TGTGCCAGCAGCCGCCGGGACAGGAGCTCCTATAATTCACCCCTCCACTTT. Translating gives CASSRRDRSSYNSPLHF.

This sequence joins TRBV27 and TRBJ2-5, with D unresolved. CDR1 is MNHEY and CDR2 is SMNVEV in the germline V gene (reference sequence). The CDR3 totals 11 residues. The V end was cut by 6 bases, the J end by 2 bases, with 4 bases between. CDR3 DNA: TGTGCCAGCAGCCTACAAGAGACCCAGTACTTC. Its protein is CASSLQETQYF.

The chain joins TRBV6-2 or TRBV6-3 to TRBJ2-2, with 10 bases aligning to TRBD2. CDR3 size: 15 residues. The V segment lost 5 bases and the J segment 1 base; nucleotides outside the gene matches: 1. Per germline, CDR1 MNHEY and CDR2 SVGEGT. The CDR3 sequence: CASSRLAGNTGELFF. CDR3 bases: TGTGCCAGCAGTCGACTAGCGGGGAACACCGGGGAGCTGTTTTTT.

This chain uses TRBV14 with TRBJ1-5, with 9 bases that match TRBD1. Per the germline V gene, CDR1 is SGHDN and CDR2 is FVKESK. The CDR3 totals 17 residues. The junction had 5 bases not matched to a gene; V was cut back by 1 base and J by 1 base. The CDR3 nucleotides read TGTGCCAGCAGCCAAGGCTACAGGGGGCCGAGCAATCAGCCCCAGCATTTT. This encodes CASSQGYRGPSNQPQHF.

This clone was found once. The CDR3 is CASSPGTSDAGELFF. Written as DNA, the CDR3 is TGTGCCAGCAGTCCCGGGACTAGCGACGCCGGGGAGCTGTTTTTT. The J gene is TRBJ2-2, the V gene TRBV6-2 or TRBV6-3; TRBD2 agrees at 10 bases. The CDR3 totals 15 residues. J was trimmed by 6 bases and V by 5 bases; bases with no gene match: 6. Per germline, CDR1 MNHEY and CDR2 SVGEGT.